This T cell receptor (beta chain) was documented in a study of human T cells and chemical hapten exposure. Findings and caveats of the study: With patch test score, the counts of PT1 expanded TCRs showed a positive correlation. Compared to controls, expanded TCRs made significantly more large clusters of similar CDR3s.

Stated time point: patch test 1, 2 weeks after DPC sensitization. Treatment defined: therapeutic diphenylcyclopropenone sensitization with weekly scalp DPC. Trimming shortened V by 6 bases and J by 5 bases, and 13 bases separated the two germline ends. Looked up from germline, CDR1 is MNHNY and CDR2 is SVGAGI (reference sequence). This CDR3 region has 14 residues. Individual cDNA molecules received unique molecular identifiers in the library. From the RACE reads, TCRdb called clonotypes with MiXCR, one entry per CDR3 protein. In the table there are more than 70,000 distinct CDR3 sequences, over 9.5% of which are singletons. As concerns this clonotype: What it recognizes is unknown.

The source material was whole blood, sampled in connection with sensitization to the hapten diphenylcyclopropenone (DPC). This chain joins TRBV6-6 and TRBJ1-4; D not certain. The TCR sequence derives from a woman in her fifties or sixties with alopecia areata. Some clones in this sample may be carry-over from other donors' samples. The CDR3, as DNA: TGTGCCAGCAGCCGGACCATATCCAATGAAAAACTGTTTTTT. Residues: CASSRTISNEKLFF.